The entry that follows covers one T cell receptor (beta chain) sequence. The antigen remains unidentified. These data are taken from a study of T cell responses to AZD1222 COVID-19 vaccine. Study results and caveats: Rises in breadth and depth of Spike-specific TCRs came after two AZD1222 doses. The donor group comprised mostly white British people and more females; the analysis possibly underestimated clonal diversity.

The CDR3 is 19 amino acids. The V and J ends lost 0 bases and 3 bases, in that order; junction bases with no gene match: 14. Germline CDR1 reads SGHRS; CDR2 reads YFSETQ. Sequenced by immunoSEQ multiplex PCR; TCRdb stores in-frame clones only, minus some. The data show about 73,000 clones, about 88% seen once. The chain uses TRBV5-1 and TRBJ1-1; 10 bases match TRBD1. Sequenced material: peripheral blood, taken 28 days after the second AZD1222 dose. This clonotype was obtained from an adult who received the AZD1222 COVID-19 vaccine. This CDR3 is CASSLGGDRGFLFDTEAFF. CDR3 coding DNA: TGCGCCAGCAGCTTGGGCGGGGACAGGGGATTCTTGTTTGACACTGAAGCTTTCTTT.